Listed here are 12 T cell receptor beta chains from one sample, sequenced in a study of response to subunit inactivated influenza vaccine. Using its own MiXCR run on the RT-PCR reads, TCRdb lists one record per CDR3 protein. Seen here are 540,000 or so distinct CDR3 sequences, approximately 12% observed once, and the top ten hold approximately 14%. The sequenced sample was PBMCs from blood, obtained about 40 days after vaccination. All receptors come from a man between 45 and 60 years old who received an inactivated influenza vaccine.

The rearrangement joins TRBV12-3 or TRBV12-4 to TRBJ2-7; 11 bases map to TRBD1. This CDR3 region has 16 residues. V lost 4 bases and J lost 3; bases outside the gene matches: 8. The CDR3 DNA is TGTGCCAGCAGTTCCCCGGGGACAGGGGGTGACTACGAGCAGTACTTC. It translates to CASSSPGTGGDYEQYF.

This clonotype was recorded a few times. CDR3 amino acids: CASSSGPGDTGELFF. CDR3 sequence (DNA): TGTGCCAGCAGTTCCGGGCCAGGGGACACCGGGGAGCTGTTTTTT. This chain joins TRBV6-5 and TRBJ2-2, with D perhaps matching TRBD1 (6 bases). Germline loops: CDR1 MNHEY, CDR2 SVGAGI. This CDR3 contains 15 residues. Trimming cost V 4 bases and J 3 bases, with 12 bases left between them.

The chain couples TRBV12-3 or TRBV12-4 to TRBJ2-1; D unclear. V shed 5 bases and J shed 7 bases, with 9 bases lying between them. The CDR3 runs to 12 residues. As DNA, the CDR3 is TGTGCCAGCAGTCCCCTTATTAATGAGCAGTTCTTC. It translates to CASSPLINEQFF.

This clonotype has a handful of counts. The rearrangement joins TRBV7-2 to TRBJ2-7; D is perhaps TRBD2 (5 bases). The CDR3 runs 14 residues. V shed 2 bases and J shed 6 bases, with 14 bases lying between them. From germline, CDR1 is SGHTA and CDR2 FQGNSA. The CDR3 sequence is CASSLRTSPPEQYF. In nucleotides, the CDR3 is TGTGCCAGCAGCTTACGCACTAGTCCCCCCGAGCAGTACTTC.

This chain links TRBV28 with TRBJ1-1; D ambiguous. Germline CDR1 is MDHEN and CDR2 is SYDVKM. The CDR3 loop spans 16 amino acids. V was cut by 8 bases and J by 3 bases, with 22 bases left in between. The CDR3 here is CASRTTQIFPHTEAFF. The CDR3 DNA follows: TGTGCCAGCCGTACGACACAGATATTTCCACACACTGAAGCTTTCTTT.

This clonotype was recorded a few times. The gene calls are TRBV6-5 and TRBJ2-7, with 10 bases aligning to TRBD2. Trimming at V came to 4 bases and at J to 1 base, leaving 4 bases not matched to a gene. Germline assignment: CDR1 MNHEY and CDR2 SVGAGI. The CDR3 extends over 15 amino acids. DNA of the CDR3: TGTGCCAGCAGTTGGGGGACTAGCGCGTCCTACGAGCAGTACTTC. Its translation is CASSWGTSASYEQYF.

This clonotype was seen more than once but under ten times. V usage is TRBV6-2 or TRBV6-3 and J usage is TRBJ2-3; unclear D gene. Germline V gene data show CDR1 as MNHEY and CDR2 as SVGEGT. Between the trimmed V and J ends, which lost 2 bases and 0 bases, there was a span of 6 bases. The CDR3 is made up of 14 amino acids. CDR3 protein: CASSYLGSTDTQYF. CDR3 coding DNA: TGTGCCAGCAGTTACCTGGGGAGCACAGATACGCAGTATTTT.

There are many counts of this clonotype. The junction departs from germline at one end; a sequencing error may be responsible. The rearrangement links TRBV5-1 to TRBJ2-5; unclear D gene. Germline-derived CDR1 and CDR2 are SGHRS and YFSETQ. CDR3 size: 14 residues. The CDR3 DNA reads TGTGCCAGCAGCTTGGCCCCGGGTGGAGAGACCCAGTACTTC. Its protein product is CASSLAPGGETQYF.

CDR3 protein: CASSQTSGNTGELFF. The CDR3 nucleotides are TGTGCCAGCAGCCAAACTAGCGGGAACACCGGGGAGCTGTTTTTT. The chain has TRBV4-2 and TRBJ2-2, with TRBD2 matching over 8 bases. The germline gives CDR1 LGHNA, CDR2 YNFKEQ. CDR3 length equals 15 residues. V was pared by 2 bases and J by 1 base, with 0 bases of the junction left unmatched.

The table lists this clonotype with a few counts. J is TRBJ1-1 and V is TRBV7-2, with D uncertain. Germline V gives CDR1 SGHTA, CDR2 FQGNSA. The CDR3 extends over 13 amino acids. The germline V and J ends were trimmed by 1 base and 7 bases, with 10 bases remaining between them. The CDR3 here is CASSLVYRREAFF. The CDR3 DNA is TGTGCCAGCAGCTTAGTCTATCGACGTGAAGCTTTCTTT.

This clonotype was seen a handful of times. The rearrangement uses TRBV10-3 and TRBJ2-7; possible D gene TRBD1, 6 bases. This CDR3 comprises 13 residues. The V end was cut by 4 bases, the J end by 5 bases, with 12 bases between. Germline-derived CDR1 and CDR2 are ENHRY and SYGVKD. In DNA form, the CDR3 reads TGTGCCATCAGTGGGATAGGGGACAACGAGCAGTACTTC. Protein sequence: CAISGIGDNEQYF.

This clonotype was observed a handful of times. V is TRBV5-1 and J is TRBJ1-6, with D maybe TRBD1 (5 bases). Trimming removed 0 bases at V and 6 bases at J, with 7 bases between. The germline gives CDR1 SGHRS, CDR2 YFSETQ. The CDR3 extends over 14 amino acids. The CDR3 DNA reads as TGCGCCAGCAGCTTGGACAGGCCTAATTCACCCCTCCACTTT. Amino acid sequence: CASSLDRPNSPLHF. The variable domain in full, with the rest retrieved from reference TRBV5-1 and TRBJ1-6, is KAGVTQTPRYLIKTRGQQVTLSCSPISGHRSVSWYQQTPGQGLQFLFEYFSETQRNKGNFPGRFSGRQFSNSRSEMNVSTLELGDSALYLCASSLDRPNSPLHFGNGTRLTVT.